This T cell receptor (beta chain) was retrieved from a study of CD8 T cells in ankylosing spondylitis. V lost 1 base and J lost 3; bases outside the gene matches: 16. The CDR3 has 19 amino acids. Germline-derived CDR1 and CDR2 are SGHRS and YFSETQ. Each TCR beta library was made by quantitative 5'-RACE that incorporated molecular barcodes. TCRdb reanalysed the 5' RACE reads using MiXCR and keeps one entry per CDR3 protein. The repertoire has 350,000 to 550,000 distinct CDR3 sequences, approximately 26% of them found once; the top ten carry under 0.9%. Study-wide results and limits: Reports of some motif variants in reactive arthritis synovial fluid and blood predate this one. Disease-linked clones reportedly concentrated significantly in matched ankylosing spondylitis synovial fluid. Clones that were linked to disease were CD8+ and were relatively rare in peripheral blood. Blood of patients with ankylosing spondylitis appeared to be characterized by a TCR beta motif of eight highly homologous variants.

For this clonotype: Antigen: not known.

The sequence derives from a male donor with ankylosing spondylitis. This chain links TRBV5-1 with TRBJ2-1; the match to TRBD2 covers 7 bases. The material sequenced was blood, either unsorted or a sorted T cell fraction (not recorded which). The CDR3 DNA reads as TGCGCCAGCAGCTTGAGATCCGCGACTAGCCTCTGGATCTACAATGAGCAGTTCTTC. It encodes CASSLRSATSLWIYNEQFF. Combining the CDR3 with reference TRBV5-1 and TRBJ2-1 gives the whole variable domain KAGVTQTPRYLIKTRGQQVTLSCSPISGHRSVSWYQQTPGQGLQFLFEYFSETQRNKGNFPGRFSGRQFSNSRSEMNVSTLELGDSALYLCASSLRSATSLWIYNEQFFGPGTRLTVL.